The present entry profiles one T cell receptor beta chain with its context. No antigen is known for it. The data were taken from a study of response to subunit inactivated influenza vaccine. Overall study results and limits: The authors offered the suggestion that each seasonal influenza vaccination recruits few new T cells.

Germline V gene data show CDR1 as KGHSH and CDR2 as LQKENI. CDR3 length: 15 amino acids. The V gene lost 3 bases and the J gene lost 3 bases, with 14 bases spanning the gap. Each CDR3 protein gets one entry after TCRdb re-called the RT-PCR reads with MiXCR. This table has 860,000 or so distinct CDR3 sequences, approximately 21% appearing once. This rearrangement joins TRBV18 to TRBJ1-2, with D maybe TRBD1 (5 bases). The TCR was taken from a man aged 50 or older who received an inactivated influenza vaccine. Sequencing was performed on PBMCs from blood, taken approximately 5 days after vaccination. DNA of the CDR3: TGTGCCAGCTCACCTAGGTTTGACAGACACTATGGCTACACCTTC. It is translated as CASSPRFDRHYGYTF.